This TCR beta chain was identified during a study of shared T cell receptors in the human thymus. TCRdb keeps only in-frame clones here, not all; method: immunoSEQ multiplex PCR. The table lists hundreds of thousands of clones, approximately 85% of them singletons. These data are also associated with another study on human thymus T cells. From that paper: During corrective heart surgery, resections were taken, and the thymus tissue came from them. Reports from related research described highly overlapping thymic repertoires among unrelated individuals.

Sequencing was done on a sample of thymocytes. This sequence originates from a girl under three years old with a congenital heart defect.

CDR3 sequence reads: CASSPRQGETFF. CDR3 nucleotides: TGTGCCAGCAGCCCACGACAGGGGGAAACTTTCTTT. This chain links TRBV14 with TRBJ1-1; 9 bases are a match to TRBD1. The CDR3 contains 12 residues. J was trimmed by 12 bases and V by 4 bases; bases with no gene match: 6. Germline assignment: CDR1 SGHDN and CDR2 FVKESK.